These 5 T cell receptor beta chains were sequenced from one sample in a study of T cells in Graves' hyperthyroidism and ophthalmopathy. It was RNA transcripts that yielded the amplified TCR beta CDR3 regions. RT-PCR in the first round (using the HTBI primer set) targeted the TCR CDR3. One entry per CDR3 protein, called by TCRdb with MiXCR from the multiplex PCR reads. The data contain about 560,000 distinct CDR3 sequences, 16% of them singletons. Input material: blood. These TCRs come from a woman aged 18 to 35 with Graves' hyperthyroidism.

Regarding this clonotype: A much larger clone differs by one base, so this may be a read error. The conserved final phenylalanine or tryptophan is absent from the CDR3, which likely points to a read error. The J gene is TRBJ2-3, the V gene TRBV20-1, with 13 positions matching TRBD2. Per the germline V gene, CDR1 is DFQATT and CDR2 is SNEGSKA (reference sequence). The CDR3 runs 16 residues. Written as DNA, the CDR3 is TGCAGCGGTTCGGGACTAGCGGGGCAAGAGCAAGATACGCAGTATTTA. Its translation: CSGSGLAGQEQDTQYL.

This rearrangement joins TRBV20-1 to TRBJ2-3; TRBD2 aligns across 7 bases. The germline V gene encodes CDR1 DFQATT and CDR2 SNEGSKA (reference sequence). With 1 base clipped from V and 3 bases from J, the junction kept 10 bases outside the gene matches. The CDR3 has 16 residues. CDR3 nucleotides: TGCAGTGCTAGAGGGGGAGCTAGGGGAGGGACAGATACGCAGTATTTT. Translation gives CSARGGARGGTDTQYF.

The chain employs TRBV6-5 and TRBJ1-2; possible D gene TRBD1, 5 bases. The length of the CDR3 is 13 residues. Germline V gene lookup returns CDR1 MNHEY and CDR2 SVGAGI. Trimming left V 2 bases short and J 7 bases short, with 11 bases between. The chain's CDR3 is CASSYETGVGYTF. CDR3 bases: TGTGCCAGCAGTTACGAGACGGGGGTTGGCTACACCTTC.

This clonotype was recorded at least ten times. This sequence joins TRBV20-1 and TRBJ2-7, with 7 bases that match TRBD2. This CDR3 is 17 amino acids long. The J segment lost 0 bases and the V segment lost 0 bases, leaving 11 bases of the junction unmatched. In germline, CDR1 is DFQATT, CDR2 SNEGSKA (reference sequence). The CDR3 sequence is CSARELRLAASSYEQYF. In DNA, the CDR3 is TGCAGTGCTAGAGAATTAAGGCTAGCGGCAAGCTCCTACGAGCAGTACTTC.

This clonotype was seen only a few times. The chain recombines TRBV6-1 with TRBJ1-2; D possibly corresponds to TRBD1 (6 bases). The length of the CDR3 is 15 residues. CDR1 is MNHNS, CDR2 SASEGT, per germline. V was pared by 4 bases and J by 5 bases, with 17 bases between. The CDR3 region is CASSGGTNSVYGYTF. CDR3 nucleotide sequence: TGTGCCAGCAGTGGCGGGACAAACAGCGTGTATGGCTACACCTTC.